The 6 T cell receptor beta chains below were found in one sample sequenced in a study of metastatic and nonmetastatic thyroid tumors. The entire patient cohort was treatment-naive prior to thyroid surgery. TCRdb reanalyzed the PCR reads with MiXCR. This table holds tens of thousands of clones, roughly an eighth found once. Sequencing used blood. The receptor set was obtained from a female donor with papillary thyroid cancer or a benign thyroid nodule (not recorded which). Some clones in this sample may be carry-over from other donors' samples.

In the case of this clone: A read error may account for a junction end that differs from germline. Other DNA sequences in this sample translate to the same CDR3. The gene calls are TRBV29-1 and TRBJ2-7; D gene uncertain. Germline lookup yields CDR1 SQVTM and CDR2 ANQGSEA. The CDR3 contains 12 residues. CDR3 DNA sequence: TGCAGCGTTGTGGACCGCCGCTACGAGCAGTGCTTC. This encodes CSVVDRRYEQCF.

By share, this clone counts as medium-sized (0.01 to 0.1%). The chain is built from TRBV6-1 and TRBJ1-2, with D tentatively TRBD1 (5 bases). Germline-derived CDR1 and CDR2 are MNHNS and SASEGT. Trimming left V 10 bases short and J 8 bases short, with 20 bases between. CDR3 size: 13 residues. The CDR3 loop is CATHQGPGEGYTF. The CDR3 region has the DNA TGTGCCACTCATCAGGGACCGGGGGAAGGCTACACCTTC.

This clone is labeled as medium-sized. The chain employs TRBV4-2 and TRBJ2-7; possibly TRBD2 for D (6 bases). The CDR3 sequence is 15 residues long. Germline V gene data show CDR1 as LGHNA and CDR2 as YNFKEQ. Trimming shortened V by 0 bases and J by 3 bases, and 12 bases separated the two germline ends. DNA of the CDR3: TGTGCCAGCAGCCAAGATCTTGCGGGAATCTACGAGCAGTACTTC. Encoded protein: CASSQDLAGIYEQYF.

By proportion, this clone is medium-sized. The V call is TRBV12-3 or TRBV12-4, the J call TRBJ1-2; D gene unclear. The CDR3 extends over 13 amino acids. With 3 bases removed from V and 6 bases from J, the gap between germline ends came to 11 bases. The CDR3 nucleotides read TGTGCCAGCAGTTTTGGAAGGGAAAATGGCTACACCTTC. Amino acid sequence: CASSFGRENGYTF.

This clone was seen repeatedly, ten times or more. The genes are TRBV6-1 and TRBJ1-2; 7 bases are a match to TRBD1. There are 14 residues in the CDR3. V lost 6 bases to trimming and J lost 4 bases; unmatched junction nucleotides: 8. Germline V gene data show CDR1 as MNHNS and CDR2 as SASEGT. CDR3 loop: CASSASTGAYGYTF. As DNA, the CDR3 is TGTGCCAGCAGCGCTAGCACAGGGGCCTATGGCTACACCTTC.

The sample holds a few counts of this clone. At one end, the junction sequence differs from germline, possibly due to a read error. The chain has TRBV6-1 and TRBJ1-5; 10 bases are shared with TRBD1. Germline CDR1 MNHNS, CDR2 SASEGT. The CDR3 sequence is 14 residues long. The CDR3 DNA reads as TGTGCCAGCAGTATGACAGGGGGCAATCAACCCCATCATTTT. It translates to CASSMTGGNQPHHF.